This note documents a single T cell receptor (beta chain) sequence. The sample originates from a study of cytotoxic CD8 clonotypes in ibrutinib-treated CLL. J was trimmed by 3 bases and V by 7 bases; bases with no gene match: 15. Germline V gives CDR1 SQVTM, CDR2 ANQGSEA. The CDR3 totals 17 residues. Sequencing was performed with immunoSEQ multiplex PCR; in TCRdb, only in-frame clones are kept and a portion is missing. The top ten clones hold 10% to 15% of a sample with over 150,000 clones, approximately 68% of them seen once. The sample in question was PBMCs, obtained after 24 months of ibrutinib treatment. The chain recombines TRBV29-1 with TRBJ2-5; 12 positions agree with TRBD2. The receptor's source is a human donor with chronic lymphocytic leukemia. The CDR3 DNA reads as TGCAGCGCTGAGCCCTGGCCTAGCGGGAGGGCGGAAGAGACCCAGTACTTC. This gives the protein CSAEPWPSGRAEETQYF.